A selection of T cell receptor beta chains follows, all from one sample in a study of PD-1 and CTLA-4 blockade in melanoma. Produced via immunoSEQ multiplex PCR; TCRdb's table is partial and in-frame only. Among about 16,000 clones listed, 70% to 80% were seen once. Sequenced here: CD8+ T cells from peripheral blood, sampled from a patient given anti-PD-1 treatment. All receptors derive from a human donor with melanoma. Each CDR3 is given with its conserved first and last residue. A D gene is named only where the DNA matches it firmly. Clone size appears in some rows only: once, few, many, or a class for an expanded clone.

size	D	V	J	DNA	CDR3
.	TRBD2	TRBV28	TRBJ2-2	TGTGCCAGCAGTTTCCCAGGAGGACTAGCGGCCGGGGAGCTGTTTTTT	CASSFPGGLAAGELFF
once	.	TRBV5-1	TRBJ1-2	TGCGCCAGCAGCTTGGGACGGTTCTATGGCTACACCTTC	CASSLGRFYGYTF
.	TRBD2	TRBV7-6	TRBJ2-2	TGTGCCAGCAGCAAGGCGGGGGTAGACCGGGAGCTGTTTTTT	CASSKAGVDRELFF
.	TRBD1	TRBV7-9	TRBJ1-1	TGTGCCAGCAGCTCCGGGACAGGGGATGCTTTCTTT	CASSSGTGDAFF
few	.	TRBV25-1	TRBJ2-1	TGTGCCAGCAGTGAATACCGGGTTAGCAATGAGCAGTTCTTC	CASSEYRVSNEQFF
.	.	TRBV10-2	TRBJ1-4	TGCGCCAGCACCCCCTCTACATGGGGAGAAAAACTGTTTTTT	CASTPSTWGEKLFF
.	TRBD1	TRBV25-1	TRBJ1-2	TGTGCCAGCAGCCCCAGGGGGGCCTATGGCTACACCTTC	CASSPRGAYGYTF
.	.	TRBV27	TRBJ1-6	TGTGCCAGCAGTCCCGCTGCTATGAATAATTCACCCCTCCACTTT	CASSPAAMNNSPLHF
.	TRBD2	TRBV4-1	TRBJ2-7	TGCGCCAGCAGCCAAGATACTAGCGGGAGTATAGAGCAGTACTTC	CASSQDTSGSIEQYF
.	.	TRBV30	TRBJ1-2	TGTGCCTGGTCGGGGGGTGATCATGGCTACACCTTC	CAWSGGDHGYTF
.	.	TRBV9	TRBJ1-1	TGTGCCAGCAGCCCTCGGAGGGGTCGAAGAGTGAACACTGAAGCTTTCTTT	CASSPRRGRRVNTEAFF
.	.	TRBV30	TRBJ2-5	TGTGCCTGGGGAGGAGAGACCCAGTACTTC	CAWGGETQYF
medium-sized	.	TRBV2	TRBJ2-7	TGTGCCAGCAGTAACCCGACAGTCGCCCTCTCCTACGAGCAGTACTTC	CASSNPTVALSYEQYF
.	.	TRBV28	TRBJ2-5	TGTGCCAGCAGTTCCAGGGTAAGAGAGACCCAGTACTTC	CASSSRVRETQYF
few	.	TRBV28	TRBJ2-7	TGTGCCAGCAGCCCCACCGACCTCTACGAGCAGTACTTC	CASSPTDLYEQYF
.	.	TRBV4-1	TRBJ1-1	TGCGCCAGCAGCCAAGAGGCGCGGTCGAACACTGAAGCTTTCTTT	CASSQEARSNTEAFF
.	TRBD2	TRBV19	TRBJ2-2	TGTGCCAGTACCAATTTGCGGACTAGTGTGAACACCGGGGAGCTGTTTTTT	CASTNLRTSVNTGELFF
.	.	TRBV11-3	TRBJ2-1	TGTGCCAGCAGCTTAGTATCCTACAATGAGCAGTTCTTC	CASSLVSYNEQFF
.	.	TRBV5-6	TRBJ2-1	TGTGCCAGCAGCGCTGGGGGAGCTTCCTACAATGAGCAGTTCTTC	CASSAGGASYNEQFF
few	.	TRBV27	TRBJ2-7	TGTGCCAGCAGTTTATTGGGGCAGGGGTACGAGCAGTACTTC	CASSLLGQGYEQYF
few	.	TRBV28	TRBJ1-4	TGTGCCAGCAGTTTTTACAGGGCAACTAATGAAAAACTGTTTTTT	CASSFYRATNEKLFF
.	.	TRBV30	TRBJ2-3	TGTGCCTGGTTTTCAGGGGCGAGCACAGATACGCAGTATTTT	CAWFSGASTDTQYF
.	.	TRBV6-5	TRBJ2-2	TGTGCCAGCAGTTACGGGCCGGGCACCGGGGAGCTGTTTTTT	CASSYGPGTGELFF
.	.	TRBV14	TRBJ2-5	TGTGCCAGCAGCCCCCTACCCGGACTGAGATCCCAAGAGACCCAGTACTTC	CASSPLPGLRSQETQYF
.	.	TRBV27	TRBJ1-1	TGTGCCAGCAGTTTACAGGGGCGCTACACTGAAGCTTTCTTT	CASSLQGRYTEAFF
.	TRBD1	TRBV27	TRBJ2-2	TGTGCCACCGGCCCCAGGACAGGGGGCCCCGCCGGGGAGCTGTTTTTT	CATGPRTGGPAGELFF
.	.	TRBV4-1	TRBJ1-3	TGCGCCAGCAGCCCAATAGGGAGCTCTGGAAACACCATATATTTT	CASSPIGSSGNTIYF
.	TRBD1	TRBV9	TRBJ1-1	TGTGCCAGCAGCGTCCCGGGACAGGGGAACACTGAAGCTTTCTTT	CASSVPGQGNTEAFF
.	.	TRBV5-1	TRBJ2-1	TGCGCCAGCAGCTTAAGGGGGTCCTACAATGAGCAGTTCTTC	CASSLRGSYNEQFF
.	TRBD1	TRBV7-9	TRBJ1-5	TGTGCCAGCAGCTTAGGGGACAGTTATCAGCCCCAGCATTTT	CASSLGDSYQPQHF
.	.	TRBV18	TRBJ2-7	TGTGCCAGCTCACCCCCTGGCCAGGGAGGCTACGAGCAGTACTTC	CASSPPGQGGYEQYF
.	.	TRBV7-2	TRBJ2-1	TGTGCCAGCAGCTTAGCGGGGGGTTTGTATGAGCAGTTCTTC	CASSLAGGLYEQFF
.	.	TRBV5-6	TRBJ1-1	TGTGCCAGCAGCTTAGTGAACACTGAAGCTTTCTTT	CASSLVNTEAFF
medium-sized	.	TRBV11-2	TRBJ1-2	TGTGCCAGCAGCTTAACACTAACCGGGCCGCCTCAGTCGGGCTACACCTTC	CASSLTLTGPPQSGYTF
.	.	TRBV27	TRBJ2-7	TGTGCCAGCAGCACTACGTCCTACGAGCAGTACTTC	CASSTTSYEQYF
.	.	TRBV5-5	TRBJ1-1	TGTGCCAGCAGCTTTCGACAGAACACTGAAGCTTTCTTT	CASSFRQNTEAFF
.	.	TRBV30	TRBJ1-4	TGTGCCTGGAACCCCGGGCAGGGCGACGAAAAACTGTTTTTT	CAWNPGQGDEKLFF
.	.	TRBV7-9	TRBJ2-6	TGTGCCAGCAGCCCTCCCGGTGCCTCTGGGGCCAACGTCCTGACTTTC	CASSPPGASGANVLTF
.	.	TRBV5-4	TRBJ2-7	TGTGCCAGCAGCTTATTTGGTGGGAGCTCCTACGAGCAGTACTTC	CASSLFGGSSYEQYF
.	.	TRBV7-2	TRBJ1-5	TGTACCAGCAGCCCAATAGCGGCCAGACATCAGCCCCAGCATTTT	CTSSPIAARHQPQHF
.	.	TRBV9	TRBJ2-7	TGTGCCAGCAGCGGGACAAGTTCCTACGAGCAGTACTTC	CASSGTSSYEQYF
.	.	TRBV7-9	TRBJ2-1	TGTGCCAGCAGCCCCACTGCGGGGCGGGGTGAGCAGTTCTTC	CASSPTAGRGEQFF
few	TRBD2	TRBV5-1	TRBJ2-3	TGCGCCAGCAGCCCGTCCCTAGCGGGTGGCACAGATACGCAGTATTTT	CASSPSLAGGTDTQYF
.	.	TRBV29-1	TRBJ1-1	TGCAGCGTTGAAGGGCAGAATCCGAACACTGAAGCTTTCTTT	CSVEGQNPNTEAFF
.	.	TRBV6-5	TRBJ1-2	TGTGCCGCCACAGGCCAGGGGTGGATTAACTATGGCTACACCTTC	CAATGQGWINYGYTF
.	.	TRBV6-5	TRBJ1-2	TGTGCCAGCACTAATCGAGGATCAGCCGGCTACACCTTC	CASTNRGSAGYTF
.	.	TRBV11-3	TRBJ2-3	TGTGCCAGCAGCCGGGGGACCACAGATACGCAGTATTTT	CASSRGTTDTQYF
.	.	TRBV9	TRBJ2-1	TGTGCCAGCAGCGCCTCGACTCGCTACAATGAGCAGTTCTTC	CASSASTRYNEQFF
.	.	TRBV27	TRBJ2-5	TGTGCCAGCAGTTTGACCGGGGGGCGGGAGACCCAGTACTTC	CASSLTGGRETQYF
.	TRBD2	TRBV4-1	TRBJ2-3	TGCGCCAGCAGCCAAGATCGGGGACTAGCCACAGATACGCAGTATTTT	CASSQDRGLATDTQYF
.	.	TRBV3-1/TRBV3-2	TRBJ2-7	TGTGCCAGCAGCCTCGGGACTCCGAGGAGTACCTACGAGCAGTACTTC	CASSLGTPRSTYEQYF
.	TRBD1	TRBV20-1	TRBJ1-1	TGCAGTGCTAGTCCGGCAGGGGGTAACACTGAAGCTTTCTTT	CSASPAGGNTEAFF
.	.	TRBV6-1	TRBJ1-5	TGTGCCAGCAGTGAAAATTCCCCACATCAGCCCCAGCATTTT	CASSENSPHQPQHF
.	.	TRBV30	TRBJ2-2	TGTGCCTGGGACGGTAACACCGGGGAGCTGTTTTTT	CAWDGNTGELFF
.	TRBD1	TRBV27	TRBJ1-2	TGTGCCAGCACGGGGACAGGGGCTAACTATGGCTACACCTTC	CASTGTGANYGYTF
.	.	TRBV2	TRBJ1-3	TGTGCCATCCCGATGAAGAGCTCTGGAAACACCATATATTTT	CAIPMKSSGNTIYF
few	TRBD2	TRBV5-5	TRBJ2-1	TGTGCCAGCACTGAGGCGAGCCGGGGGGTCCCCGAGCAGTTCTTC	CASTEASRGVPEQFF
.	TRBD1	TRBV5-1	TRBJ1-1	TGCGCCAGCAGCTTGGAAGGACAGGGCACTGAAGCTTTCTTT	CASSLEGQGTEAFF
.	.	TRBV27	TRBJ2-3	TGTGCCAGCAGTTTATCCCCTACAGGTGATACGCAGTATTTT	CASSLSPTGDTQYF
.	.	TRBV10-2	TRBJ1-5	TGCGCCAGCAGTGAGAGCCTGACGGGGAGCAATCAGCCCCAGCATTTT	CASSESLTGSNQPQHF